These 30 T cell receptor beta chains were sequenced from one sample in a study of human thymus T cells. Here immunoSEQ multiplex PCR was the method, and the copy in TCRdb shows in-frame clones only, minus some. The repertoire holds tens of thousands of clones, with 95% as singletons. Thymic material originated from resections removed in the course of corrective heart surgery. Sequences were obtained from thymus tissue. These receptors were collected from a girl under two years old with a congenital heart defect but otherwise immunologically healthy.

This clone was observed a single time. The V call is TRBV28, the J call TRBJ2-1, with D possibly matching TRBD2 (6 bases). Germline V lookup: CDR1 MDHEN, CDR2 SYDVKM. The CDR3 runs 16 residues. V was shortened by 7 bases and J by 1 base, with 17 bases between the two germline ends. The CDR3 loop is CASNETGVDSYNEQFF. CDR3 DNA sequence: TGTGCCAGCAATGAGACGGGAGTGGATTCCTACAATGAGCAGTTCTTC.

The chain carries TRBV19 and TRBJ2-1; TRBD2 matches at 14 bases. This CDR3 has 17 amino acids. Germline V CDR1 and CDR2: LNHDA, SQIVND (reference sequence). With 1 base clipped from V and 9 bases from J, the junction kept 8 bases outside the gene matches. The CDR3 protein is CASSIGGTSGSCSEQFF. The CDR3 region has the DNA TGTGCCAGTAGTATAGGAGGGACTAGCGGGAGCTGTAGTGAGCAGTTCTTC.

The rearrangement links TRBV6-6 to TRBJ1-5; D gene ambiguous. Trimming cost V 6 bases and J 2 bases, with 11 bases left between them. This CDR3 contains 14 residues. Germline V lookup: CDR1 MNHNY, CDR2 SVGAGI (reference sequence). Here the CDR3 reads CASSPWPGNQPQHF. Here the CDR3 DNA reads TGTGCCAGCAGCCCATGGCCAGGCAATCAGCCCCAGCATTTT.

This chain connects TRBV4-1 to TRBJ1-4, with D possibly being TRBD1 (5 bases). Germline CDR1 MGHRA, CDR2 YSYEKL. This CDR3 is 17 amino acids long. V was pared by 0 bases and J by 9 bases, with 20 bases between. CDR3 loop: CASSQDFRPGRVKKLFF. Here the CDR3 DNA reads TGCGCCAGCAGCCAAGATTTCCGTCCAGGGCGGGTAAAAAAACTGTTTTTT.

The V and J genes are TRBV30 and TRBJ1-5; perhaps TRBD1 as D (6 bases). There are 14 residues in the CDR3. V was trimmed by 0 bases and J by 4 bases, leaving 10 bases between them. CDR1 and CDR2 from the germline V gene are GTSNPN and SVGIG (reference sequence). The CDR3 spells CAWSVRGRNQPQHF. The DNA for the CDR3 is TGTGCCTGGAGTGTACGGGGGCGGAATCAGCCCCAGCATTTT.

The CDR3 DNA reads TGTGCCAGCAGTTTATCAACAGGTACCGCCGCCTACGAGCAGTACTTC. This encodes CASSLSTGTAAYEQYF. The chain links TRBV28 to TRBJ2-7; D possibly corresponds to TRBD1 (5 bases). This CDR3 is built from 16 residues. From germline, CDR1 is MDHEN and CDR2 SYDVKM. V was shortened by 1 base and J by 2 bases, with 15 bases between the two germline ends.

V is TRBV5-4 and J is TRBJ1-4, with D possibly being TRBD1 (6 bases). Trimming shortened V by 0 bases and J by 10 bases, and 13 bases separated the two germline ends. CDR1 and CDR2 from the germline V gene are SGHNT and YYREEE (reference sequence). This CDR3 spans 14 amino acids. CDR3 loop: CASSLDREGAKLFF. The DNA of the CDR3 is TGTGCCAGCAGCTTGGACAGGGAAGGAGCAAAACTGTTTTTT.

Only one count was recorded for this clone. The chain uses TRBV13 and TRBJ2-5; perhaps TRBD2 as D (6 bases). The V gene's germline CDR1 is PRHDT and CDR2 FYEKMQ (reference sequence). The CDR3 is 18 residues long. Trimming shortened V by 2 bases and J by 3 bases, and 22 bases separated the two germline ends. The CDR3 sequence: CASSLKSAAPRDEETQYF. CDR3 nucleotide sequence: TGTGCCAGCAGCTTAAAATCCGCGGCTCCGCGGGACGAAGAGACCCAGTACTTC.

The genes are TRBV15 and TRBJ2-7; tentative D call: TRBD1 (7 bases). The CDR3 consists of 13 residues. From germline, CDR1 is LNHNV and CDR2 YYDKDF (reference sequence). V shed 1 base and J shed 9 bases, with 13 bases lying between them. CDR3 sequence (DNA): TGTGCCACCAGCAGAGCTAACAGGGGAGGGCAGTACTTC. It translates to CATSRANRGGQYF. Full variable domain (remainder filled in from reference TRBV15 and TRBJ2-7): DAMVIQNPRYQVTQFGKPVTLSCSQTLNHNVMYWYQQKSSQAPKLLFHYYDKDFNNEADTPDNFQSRRPNTSFCFLDIRSPGLGDTAMYLCATSRANRGGQYFGPGTRLTVT.

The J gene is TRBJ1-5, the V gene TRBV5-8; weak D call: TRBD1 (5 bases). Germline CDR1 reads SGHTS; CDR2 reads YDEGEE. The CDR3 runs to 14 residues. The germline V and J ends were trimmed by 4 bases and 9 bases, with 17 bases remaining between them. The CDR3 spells CASSPTGTQGPQHF. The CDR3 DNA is TGTGCCAGCAGCCCCACCGGGACCCAGGGGCCCCAGCATTTT.

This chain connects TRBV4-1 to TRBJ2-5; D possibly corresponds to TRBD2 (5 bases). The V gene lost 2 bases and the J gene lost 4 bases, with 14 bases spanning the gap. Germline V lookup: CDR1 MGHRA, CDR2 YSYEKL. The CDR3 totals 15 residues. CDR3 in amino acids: CASSQLGNLGETQYF. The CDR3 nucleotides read TGCGCCAGCAGCCAACTCGGGAATTTGGGAGAGACCCAGTACTTC.

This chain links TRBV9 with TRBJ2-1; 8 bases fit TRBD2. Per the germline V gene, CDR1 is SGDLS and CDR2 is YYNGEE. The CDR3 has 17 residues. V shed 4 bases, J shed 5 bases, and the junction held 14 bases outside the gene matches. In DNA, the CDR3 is TGTGCCAGCAGCTCTCCAGGACTAGCCGTCGCCAACAATGAGCAGTTCTTC. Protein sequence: CASSSPGLAVANNEQFF. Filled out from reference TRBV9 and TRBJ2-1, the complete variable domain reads DSGVTQTPKHLITATGQRVTLRCSPRSGDLSVYWYQQSLDQGLQFLIQYYNGEERAKGNILERFSAQQFPDLHSELNLSSLELGDSALYFCASSSPGLAVANNEQFFGPGTRLTVL.

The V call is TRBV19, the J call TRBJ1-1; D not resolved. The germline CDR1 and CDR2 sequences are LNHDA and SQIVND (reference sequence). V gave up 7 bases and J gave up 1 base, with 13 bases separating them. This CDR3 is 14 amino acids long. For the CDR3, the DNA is TGTGCCAGTATATCCCGGACCAGGAACACTGAAGCTTTCTTT. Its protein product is CASISRTRNTEAFF.

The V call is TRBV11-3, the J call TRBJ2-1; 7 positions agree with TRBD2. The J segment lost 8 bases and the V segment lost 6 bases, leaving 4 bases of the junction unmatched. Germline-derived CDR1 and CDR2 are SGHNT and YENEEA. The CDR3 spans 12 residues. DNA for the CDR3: TGTGCCAGCAGAGGAAGCGGGGATGAGCAGTTCTTC. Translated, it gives CASRGSGDEQFF.

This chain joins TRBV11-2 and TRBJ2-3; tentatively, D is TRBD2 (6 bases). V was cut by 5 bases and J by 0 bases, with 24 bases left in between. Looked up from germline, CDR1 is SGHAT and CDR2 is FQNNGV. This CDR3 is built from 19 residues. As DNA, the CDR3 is TGTGCCAGCAGCATAAAGGTGGGAGGCTCCGGGGTAAGCACAGATACGCAGTATTTT. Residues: CASSIKVGGSGVSTDTQYF.

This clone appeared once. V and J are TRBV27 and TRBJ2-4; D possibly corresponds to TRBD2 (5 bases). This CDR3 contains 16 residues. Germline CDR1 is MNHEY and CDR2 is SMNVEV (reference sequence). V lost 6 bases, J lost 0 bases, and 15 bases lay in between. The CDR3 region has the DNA TGTGCCAGCAGCACGGGATACACCTTAGCCAAAAACATTCAGTACTTC. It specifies CASSTGYTLAKNIQYF.

The CDR3 nucleotides read TGTGCCAGCAGGGGACAGGGGCCGGAGGCCAAAAACATTCAGTACTTC. Protein: CASRGQGPEAKNIQYF. The chain joins TRBV2 to TRBJ2-4; TRBD1 matches at 10 bases. Germline trimming cut 6 bases from V and 1 base from J; bases unmatched to any gene: 6. This CDR3 is 16 amino acids long. Germline CDR1 is SNHLY and CDR2 is FYNNEI.

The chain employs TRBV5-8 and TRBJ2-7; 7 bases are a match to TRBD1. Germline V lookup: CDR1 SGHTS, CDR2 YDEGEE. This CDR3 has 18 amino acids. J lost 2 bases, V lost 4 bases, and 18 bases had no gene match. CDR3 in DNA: TGTGCCAGCAGCCGTAAAACAGGGGAAGGCCTCATCGCCTACGAGCAGTACTTC. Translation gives CASSRKTGEGLIAYEQYF.

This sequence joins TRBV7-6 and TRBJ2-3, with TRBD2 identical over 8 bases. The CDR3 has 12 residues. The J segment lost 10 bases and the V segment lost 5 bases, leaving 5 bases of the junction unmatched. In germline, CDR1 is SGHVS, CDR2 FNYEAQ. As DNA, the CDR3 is TGTGCCAGCAGCCTTAGCGGGACTTCGCAGTATTTT. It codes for CASSLSGTSQYF.

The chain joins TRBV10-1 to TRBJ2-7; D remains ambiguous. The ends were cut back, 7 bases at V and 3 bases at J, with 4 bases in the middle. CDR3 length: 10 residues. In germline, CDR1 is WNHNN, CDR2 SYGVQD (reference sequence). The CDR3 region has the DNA TGCGCCAGCAAGATCTACGAGCAGTACTTC. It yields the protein CASKIYEQYF.

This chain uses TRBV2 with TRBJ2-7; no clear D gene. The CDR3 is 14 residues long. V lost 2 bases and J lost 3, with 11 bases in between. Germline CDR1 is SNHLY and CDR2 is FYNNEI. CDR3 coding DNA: TGTGCCAGCAGTGAAAGGGATTTCTTCTACGAGCAGTACTTC. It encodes CASSERDFFYEQYF. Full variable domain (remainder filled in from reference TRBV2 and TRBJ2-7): EPEVTQTPSHQVTQMGQEVILRCVPISNHLYFYWYRQILGQKVEFLVSFYNNEISEKSEIFDDQFSVERPDGSNFTLKIRSTKLEDSAMYFCASSERDFFYEQYFGPGTRLTVT.

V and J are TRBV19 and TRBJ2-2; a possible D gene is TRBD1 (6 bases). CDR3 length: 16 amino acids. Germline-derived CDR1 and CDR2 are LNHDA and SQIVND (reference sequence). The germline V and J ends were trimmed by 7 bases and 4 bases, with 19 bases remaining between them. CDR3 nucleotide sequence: TGTGCCAGTACCATAGGTCCAGGGGATTTCACCGGGGAGCTGTTTTTT. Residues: CASTIGPGDFTGELFF.

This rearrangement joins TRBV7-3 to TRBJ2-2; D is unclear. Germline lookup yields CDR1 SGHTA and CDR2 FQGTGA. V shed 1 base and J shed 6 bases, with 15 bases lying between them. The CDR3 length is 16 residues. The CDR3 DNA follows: TGTGCCAGCAGCTTAAGAGCCCCCCTGGCGGCCGGGGAGCTGTTTTTT. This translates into CASSLRAPLAAGELFF.

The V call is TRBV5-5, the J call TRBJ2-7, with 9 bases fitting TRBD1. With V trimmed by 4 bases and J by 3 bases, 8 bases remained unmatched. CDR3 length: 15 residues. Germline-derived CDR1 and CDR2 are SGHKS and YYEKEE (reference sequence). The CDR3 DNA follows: TGTGCCAGCAGCAAACGACAGGGGGAGGGCTACGAGCAGTACTTC. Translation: CASSKRQGEGYEQYF.

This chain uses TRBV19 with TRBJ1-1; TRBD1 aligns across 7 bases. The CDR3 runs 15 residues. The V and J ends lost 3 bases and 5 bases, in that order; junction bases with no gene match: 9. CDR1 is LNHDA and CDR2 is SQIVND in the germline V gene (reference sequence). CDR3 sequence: CASSMTGLLETEAFF. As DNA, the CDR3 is TGTGCCAGTAGTATGACAGGGCTTCTGGAGACTGAAGCTTTCTTT.

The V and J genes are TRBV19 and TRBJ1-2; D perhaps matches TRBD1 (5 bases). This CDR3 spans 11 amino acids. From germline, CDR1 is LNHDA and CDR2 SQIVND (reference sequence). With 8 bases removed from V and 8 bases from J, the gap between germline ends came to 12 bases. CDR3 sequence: CASRGAWGYTF. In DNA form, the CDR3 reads TGTGCCAGTCGCGGGGCGTGGGGCTACACCTTC.

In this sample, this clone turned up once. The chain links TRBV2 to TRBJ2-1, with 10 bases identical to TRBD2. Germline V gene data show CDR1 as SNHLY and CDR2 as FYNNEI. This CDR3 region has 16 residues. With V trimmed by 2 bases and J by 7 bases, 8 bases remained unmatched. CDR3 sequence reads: CASSEKGGTSDNEQFF. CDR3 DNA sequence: TGTGCCAGCAGTGAAAAGGGTGGGACTAGCGATAATGAGCAGTTCTTC. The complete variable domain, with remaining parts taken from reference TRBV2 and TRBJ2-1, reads EPEVTQTPSHQVTQMGQEVILRCVPISNHLYFYWYRQILGQKVEFLVSFYNNEISEKSEIFDDQFSVERPDGSNFTLKIRSTKLEDSAMYFCASSEKGGTSDNEQFFGPGTRLTVL.

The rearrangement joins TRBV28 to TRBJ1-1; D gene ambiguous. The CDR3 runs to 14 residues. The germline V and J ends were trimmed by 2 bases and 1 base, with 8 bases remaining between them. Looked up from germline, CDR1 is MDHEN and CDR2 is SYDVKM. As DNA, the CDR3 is TGTGCCAGCAGTTTACGAAGGCGGAACACTGAAGCTTTCTTT. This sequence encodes CASSLRRRNTEAFF.

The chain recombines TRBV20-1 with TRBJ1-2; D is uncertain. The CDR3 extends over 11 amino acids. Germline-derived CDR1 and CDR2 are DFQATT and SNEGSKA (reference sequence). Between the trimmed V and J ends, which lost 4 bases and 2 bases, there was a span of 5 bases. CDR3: CSATRNYGYTF. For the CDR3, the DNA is TGCAGTGCTACCCGCAACTATGGCTACACCTTC.

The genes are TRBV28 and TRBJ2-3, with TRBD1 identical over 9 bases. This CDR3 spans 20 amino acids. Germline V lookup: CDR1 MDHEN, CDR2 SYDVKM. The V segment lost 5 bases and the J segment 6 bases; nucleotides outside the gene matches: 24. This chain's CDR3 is CASSPTGGTGIALGPDTQYF. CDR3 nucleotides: TGTGCCAGCAGTCCCACCGGCGGGACAGGGATAGCACTAGGTCCGGATACGCAGTATTTT.